This passage covers 13 T cell receptor beta chains from one sample sequenced in a study of T cell responses to AZD1222 COVID-19 vaccine. Sequencing was performed with immunoSEQ multiplex PCR; in TCRdb, only in-frame clones are kept and a portion is missing. There are 200,000 to 300,000 clones in the sample; approximately 95% occur only once, and roughly 0.5% lies in the top ten. The sample consisted of peripheral blood, taken on day 0 of AZD1222 vaccination. These receptors all stem from an adult in good health.

The chain combines TRBV5-4 with TRBJ1-3; possibly TRBD1 for D (6 bases). The V end lost 0 bases, the J end lost 4 bases, and 11 bases lay between the germline ends. The CDR3 length is 15 residues. The germline gives CDR1 SGHNT, CDR2 YYREEE (reference sequence). The CDR3 DNA reads TGTGCCAGCAGCTTGGCCCCAGGGGTCGGAAACACCATATATTTT. This translates into CASSLAPGVGNTIYF.

The J gene is TRBJ2-2, the V gene TRBV18; TRBD1 or TRBD2 may be the D gene (5 bases each). V gave up 2 bases and J gave up 6 bases, with 10 bases separating them. The CDR3 totals 14 residues. CDR1 is KGHSH and CDR2 is LQKENI in the germline V gene. The CDR3, as DNA: TGTGCCAGCTCACCATCAAGGGGACCCGGGGAGCTGTTTTTT. It specifies CASSPSRGPGELFF.

The chain is built from TRBV3-1 (or the pseudogene TRBV3-2) and TRBJ2-1, with D possibly being TRBD2 (6 bases). The CDR3 is made up of 15 amino acids. Looked up from germline, CDR1 is LGHDT and CDR2 is YNNKEL (reference sequence). V was clipped by 0 bases and J by 2 bases, with 8 bases between them. The CDR3 loop reads CASSQDRGTYNEQFF. CDR3 in DNA: TGTGCCAGCAGCCAAGACCGGGGGACCTACAATGAGCAGTTCTTC.

DNA of the CDR3: TGTGCCAGCAGTTCTGCACAGGGGTACCAAGAGACCCAGTACTTC. Its protein is CASSSAQGYQETQYF. The chain combines TRBV27 with TRBJ2-5; 7 bases line up with TRBD1. Per the germline V gene, CDR1 is MNHEY and CDR2 is SMNVEV (reference sequence). The junction had 5 bases not matched to a gene; V was cut back by 4 bases and J by 0 bases. The CDR3 sequence is 15 residues long.

V usage is TRBV5-1 and J usage is TRBJ2-2, with D possibly matching TRBD2 (6 bases). The CDR3 runs 15 residues. Germline V lookup: CDR1 SGHRS, CDR2 YFSETQ. V lost 4 bases and J 3 bases, leaving 13 bases between the germline ends. The CDR3 DNA sequence: TGCGCCAGCAGCCCGGGGGACTTTTACACCGGGGAGCTGTTTTTT. Amino acids: CASSPGDFYTGELFF.

CDR3 DNA: TGCGCCAGCAGCCCGGACAGGGTCCCTAATTCACCCCTCCACTTT. Amino acid sequence: CASSPDRVPNSPLHF. The V and J genes are TRBV5-1 and TRBJ1-6; 8 bases map to TRBD1. CDR3 length equals 15 residues. Trimming at V came to 4 bases and at J to 6 bases, leaving 6 bases not matched to a gene. CDR1 and CDR2 from the germline V gene are SGHRS and YFSETQ.

This clone appeared a few times. This chain joins TRBV7-2 and TRBJ1-5; TRBD1 matches 7 bases. Trimming at V came to 7 bases and at J to 3 bases, leaving 6 bases not matched to a gene. Germline-derived CDR1 and CDR2 are SGHTA and FQGNSA. The CDR3 is made up of 14 amino acids. The CDR3 reads CASTQTGNNQPQHF. CDR3 DNA: TGTGCCAGCACCCAGACAGGGAACAATCAGCCCCAGCATTTT.

V and J are TRBV5-1 and TRBJ2-2; no clear D. This CDR3 region has 15 residues. Germline assignment: CDR1 SGHRS and CDR2 YFSETQ. V was shortened by 0 bases and J by 1 base, with 7 bases between the two germline ends. The CDR3 DNA sequence: TGCGCCAGCAGCTTGGACATGGAGAACACCGGGGAGCTGTTTTTT. This encodes CASSLDMENTGELFF.

The chain combines TRBV28 with TRBJ1-3; D is ambiguous. Trimming took off 10 bases at V and 4 bases at J, with 11 bases between the two ends. The germline V gene encodes CDR1 MDHEN and CDR2 SYDVKM. This CDR3 region has 12 residues. The CDR3 region has the DNA TGTGCCACCTCCCGTGTCGGAAACACCATATATTTT. Translation gives CATSRVGNTIYF.

The chain uses TRBV27 and TRBJ1-1; possibly TRBD1 for D (5 bases). The length of the CDR3 is 14 residues. CDR1 MNHEY and CDR2 SMNVEV come from the germline V gene (reference sequence). Trimming shortened V by 5 bases and J by 5 bases, and 15 bases separated the two germline ends. The CDR3 sequence: CASSRSGSWTEAFF. DNA for the CDR3: TGTGCCAGCAGTAGATCAGGGTCTTGGACTGAAGCTTTCTTT.

The rearrangement joins TRBV10-1 to TRBJ2-1; D may be TRBD1 (6 bases). Germline V gene lookup returns CDR1 WNHNN and CDR2 SYGVQD (reference sequence). V was cut by 5 bases and J by 2 bases, with 10 bases left in between. The CDR3 spans 14 residues. The CDR3 bases are TGCGCCAGCAGTAAGGACAGCACCTACAATGAGCAGTTCTTC. This encodes CASSKDSTYNEQFF.

The chain joins TRBV5-1 to TRBJ1-6, with D possibly being TRBD1 (6 bases). This CDR3 is 13 amino acids long. Looked up from germline, CDR1 is SGHRS and CDR2 is YFSETQ. Between the trimmed V and J ends, which lost 4 bases and 7 bases, there was a span of 9 bases. The CDR3 region has the DNA TGCGCCAGCAGCCCAGGGGTAAATTCACCCCTCCACTTT. Its translation: CASSPGVNSPLHF.

The CDR3, as DNA: TGTGCCAGCAGCCTTGAAAGGGGTGACACTGAAGCTTTCTTT. This sequence encodes CASSLERGDTEAFF. The chain links TRBV3-1 (or the pseudogene TRBV3-2) to TRBJ1-1, with D perhaps TRBD1 (5 bases). The CDR3 covers 14 residues. Looked up from germline, CDR1 is LGHDT and CDR2 is YNNKEL (reference sequence). V shed 4 bases and J shed 3 bases, with 12 bases lying between them.